This T cell receptor (beta chain) stems from a study of blood T cell repertoires in COVID-19. The overall study: Some COVID-19 samples were acute and others convalescent; all came from the United States, Italy and Spain.

The CDR3 length is 18 residues. The germline V gene has CDR1 SGHRS and CDR2 YFSETQ. V was pared by 4 bases and J by 6 bases, with 22 bases of the junction left unmatched. Produced via immunoSEQ multiplex PCR; TCRdb's table is partial and in-frame only. Of fewer than 150,000 clones in the sample, around 78% were seen once. Material for sequencing was peripheral blood. The clonotype comes from a human donor in a cohort sampled during active COVID-19. V usage is TRBV5-1 and J usage is TRBJ2-7; 7 bases match TRBD1. The CDR3 protein is CASSTYPPGQPSLSEQYF. DNA for the CDR3: TGCGCCAGCAGCACCTACCCTCCGGGACAGCCATCCTTAAGCGAGCAGTACTTC.